This T cell receptor (beta chain) was identified in a study of T cell repertoires in cytomegalovirus infection. Findings of the study overall: There were carriers of CMV plus the relevant HLA, and cumulative public TCR beta family frequency identified them.

As regards this clonotype: Its antigen is as yet unknown. The junction differs from germline at one of its ends, possibly a read error.

TCRdb re-derived calls from the reads in MiXCR, one entry per CDR3 protein. The sample has around 630,000 distinct CDR3 sequences, about 24% seen once. The CDR3 has 16 amino acids. CDR1 and CDR2 (germline): MNHEY, SVGEGT. This TCR came from a human donor in good health (CMV status not recorded). Some clones in this sample may be carry-over from other donors' samples. The V and J genes are TRBV6-2 or TRBV6-3 and TRBJ2-3; weak D call: TRBD2 (5 bases). The sequenced sample was CD8+ T cells from PBMCs. The CDR3 nucleotides are TGTGCCAGCAGTTACTGGGAGAGAGGCCTAGAAGATACGCAGAATTTT. Its translation: CASSYWERGLEDTQNF.